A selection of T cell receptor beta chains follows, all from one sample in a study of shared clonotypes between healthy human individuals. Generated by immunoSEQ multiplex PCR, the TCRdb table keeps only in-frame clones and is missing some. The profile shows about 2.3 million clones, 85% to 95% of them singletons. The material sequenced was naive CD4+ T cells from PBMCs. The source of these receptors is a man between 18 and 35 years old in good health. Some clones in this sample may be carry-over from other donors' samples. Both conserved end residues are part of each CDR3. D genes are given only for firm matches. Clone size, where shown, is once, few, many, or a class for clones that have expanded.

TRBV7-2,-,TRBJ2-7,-,CASSNDPAGEQYF,TGTGCCAGCAGCAACGACCCAGCGGGCGAGCAGTACTTC
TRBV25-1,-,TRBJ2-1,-,CASRATEAPSYNEQFF,TGTGCCAGCAGGGCGACAGAAGCCCCCTCCTACAATGAGCAGTTCTTC
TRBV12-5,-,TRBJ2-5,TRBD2,CASGWRGSGFPRGETQYF,TGTGCTAGTGGTTGGCGGGGTAGCGGGTTCCCTAGGGGAGAGACCCAGTACTTC
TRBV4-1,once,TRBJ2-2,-,CASSHSGEELFF,TGCGCCAGCAGCCATTCCGGGGAGGAGCTGTTTTTT
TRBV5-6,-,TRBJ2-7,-,CASRQNRQSISGEQYF,TGTGCCAGCAGACAAAACCGACAGTCGATCTCCGGGGAGCAGTACTTC
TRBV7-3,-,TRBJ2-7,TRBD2,CASSRELGLAAYEQYF,TGTGCCAGCAGCCGGGAGTTGGGACTAGCCGCCTACGAGCAGTACTTC
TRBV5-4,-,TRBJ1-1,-,CASSPQGPKAEAFF,TGTGCCAGCAGCCCGCAGGGACCCAAGGCTGAAGCTTTCTTT
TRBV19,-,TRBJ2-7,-,CASTAVGSYEQYF,TGTGCCAGTACGGCAGTCGGCTCCTACGAGCAGTACTTC
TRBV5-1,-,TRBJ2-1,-,CASSEGGGIPYNEQFF,TGCGCCAGCAGCGAGGGTGGCGGGATCCCCTACAATGAGCAGTTCTTC
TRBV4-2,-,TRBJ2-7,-,CASSQQGTPTPYEQYF,TGTGCCAGCAGCCAACAAGGGACCCCGACCCCCTACGAGCAGTACTTC
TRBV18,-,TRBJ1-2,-,CASYGRTDLNYGYTF,TGTGCCAGCTATGGGCGCACGGATCTTAACTATGGCTACACCTTC
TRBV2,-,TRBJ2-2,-,CASPRGLVGASNTGELFF,TGTGCCAGTCCCCGCGGTCTGGTGGGAGCCTCGAACACCGGGGAGCTGTTTTTT
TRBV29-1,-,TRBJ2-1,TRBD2,CSAAGLAGHNEQFF,TGCAGCGCCGCCGGTCTAGCGGGACACAATGAGCAGTTCTTC
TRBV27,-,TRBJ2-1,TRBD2,CASSGEMGLDLDEQFF,TGTGCCAGCAGTGGCGAGATGGGACTAGATCTCGATGAGCAGTTCTTC
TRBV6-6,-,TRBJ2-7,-,CASSYGGDSDYEQYF,TGTGCCAGCAGTTACGGGGGCGACTCTGACTACGAGCAGTACTTC
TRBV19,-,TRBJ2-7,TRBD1,CASTASTGSSYEQYF,TGTGCCAGTACCGCCTCGACAGGGAGCTCCTACGAGCAGTACTTC
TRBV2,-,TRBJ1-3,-,CASSDTAPGNTIYF,TGTGCCAGCAGTGACACAGCGCCTGGAAACACCATATATTTT
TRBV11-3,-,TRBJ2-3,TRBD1,CASSPRGQGNGDTQYF,TGTGCCAGCAGCCCCCGGGGACAGGGAAACGGGGATACGCAGTATTTT
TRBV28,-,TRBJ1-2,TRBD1,CASSDRGFSGYTF,TGTGCCAGCAGCGACAGGGGGTTTAGTGGCTACACCTTC
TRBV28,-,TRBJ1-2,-,CASSWSYRVNYGYTF,TGTGCCAGCAGTTGGTCCTACAGGGTCAACTATGGCTACACCTTC
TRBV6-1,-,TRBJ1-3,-,CASSEPQAGNTIYF,TGTGCCAGCAGTGAACCACAGGCTGGAAACACCATATATTTT
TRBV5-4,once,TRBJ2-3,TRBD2,CASSSGLAGSTDTQYF,TGTGCCAGCAGCTCGGGACTAGCGGGCAGCACAGATACGCAGTATTTT
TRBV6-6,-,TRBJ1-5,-,CASRINSNQPQHF,TGTGCCAGCAGGATTAATAGCAATCAGCCCCAGCATTTT
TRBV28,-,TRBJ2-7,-,CASSLTGDSSYEQYF,TGTGCCAGCAGTTTAACAGGAGATAGCTCCTACGAGCAGTACTTC